This TCR beta chain came from a study of blood T cell repertoires in COVID-19. Turning to the study itself: From the United States, Italy and Spain came samples of acute and convalescent COVID-19. T cells, B-cell-depleted T cells, or PBMCs provided the cDNA or gDNA that served as material.

The germline V and J ends were trimmed by 6 bases and 11 bases, with 32 bases remaining between them. The CDR3 is 18 amino acids. Per the germline V gene, CDR1 is MNHEY and CDR2 is SVGEGT. Original methodology: It was from reference gene primer amplification that nucleated cell counts were estimated. The protocol was immunoSEQ multiplex PCR, while the TCRdb copy is restricted to in-frame clones and leaves out a portion. From that table come the V and J calls and clone size; the DNA was used to work out D and trimming. The table lists hundreds of thousands of clones, about nine tenths of them singletons.

The chain uses TRBV6-2 or TRBV6-3 and TRBJ2-1, with a weak D call TRBD2 (6 bases). Sequenced sample: peripheral blood. The source is a man in his fifties or sixties who had recovered from COVID-19. CDR3 residues: CASSDDRTLRALLAKQFF. Here the CDR3 DNA reads TGTGCCAGCAGCGACGACCGAACCCTACGGGCCCTTCTAGCGAAGCAGTTCTTC.